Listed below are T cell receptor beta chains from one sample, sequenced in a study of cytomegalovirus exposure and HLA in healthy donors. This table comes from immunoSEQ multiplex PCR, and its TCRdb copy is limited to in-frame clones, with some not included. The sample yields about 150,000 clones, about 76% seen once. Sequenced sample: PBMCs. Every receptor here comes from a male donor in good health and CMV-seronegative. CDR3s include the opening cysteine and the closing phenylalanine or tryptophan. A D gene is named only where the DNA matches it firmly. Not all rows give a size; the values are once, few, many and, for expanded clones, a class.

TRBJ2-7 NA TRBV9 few TGTGCCAGCAGCGGAGGGCACGAGCAGTACTTC CASSGGHEQYF
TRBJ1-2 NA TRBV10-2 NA TGCGCCAGCAGTGAGTCTATAAGACAGTCTCTTTATGGCTACACCTTC CASSESIRQSLYGYTF
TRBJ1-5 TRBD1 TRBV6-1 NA TGTGCCAGCAGTGGACAGGGGGCATACTATAGCAATCAGCCCCAGCATTTT CASSGQGAYYSNQPQHF
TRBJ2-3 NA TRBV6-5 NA TGTGCCAGCAGCAGCTCCCCGGGGACGCAGTATTTT CASSSSPGTQYF
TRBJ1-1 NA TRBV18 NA TGTGCCAGCTCCATGCGGCAGGGCCCGAACACTGAAGCTTTCTTT CASSMRQGPNTEAFF
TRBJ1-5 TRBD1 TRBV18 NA TGTGCCAGCTCACCCGACAGGGGGAGGATTCAGCCCCAGCATTTT CASSPDRGRIQPQHF
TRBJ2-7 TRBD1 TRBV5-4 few TGTGCCAGCAGCTTGGGACAGGGTTACCACGAGCAGTACTTC CASSLGQGYHEQYF
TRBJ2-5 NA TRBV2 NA TGTGCCAGTTCAGGGGGGAGGGAGACCCAGTACTTC CASSGGRETQYF
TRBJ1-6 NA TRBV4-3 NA TGCGCCAGCAGCCAAGGCAGAGGGGGTGGTTCACCCCTCCACTTT CASSQGRGGGSPLHF
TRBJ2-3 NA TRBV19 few TGTGCCAGTCTTGCAGATACGCAGTATTTT CASLADTQYF
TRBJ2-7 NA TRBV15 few TGTGCCACCAGCAGAGATCTACCAGCGGGCCACTCCTACGAGCAGTACTTC CATSRDLPAGHSYEQYF
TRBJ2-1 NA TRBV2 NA TGTGCCAGCAGTGAGAGGAGATCCTACAATGAGCAGTTCTTC CASSERRSYNEQFF
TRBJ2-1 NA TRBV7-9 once TGTGCCAGCAGCAAGCCGTCAGCGGGCTACAATGAGCAGTTCTTC CASSKPSAGYNEQFF
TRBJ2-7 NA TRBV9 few TGTGCCAGCAGCGTAGCTGACACGTACGAGCAGTACTTC CASSVADTYEQYF
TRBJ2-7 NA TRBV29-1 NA TGCAGCGTTGAAGACTCACGGTTCTCCTACGAGCAGTACTTC CSVEDSRFSYEQYF
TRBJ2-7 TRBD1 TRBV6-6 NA TGTGCCAGCAGGGTGACAGGGGACGAGCAGTACTTC CASRVTGDEQYF
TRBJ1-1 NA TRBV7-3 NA TGTGCCAGCAGCTTAGGCACGAACACTGAAGCTTTCTTT CASSLGTNTEAFF
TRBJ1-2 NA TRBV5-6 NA TGTGCCAGCAGCCCTCTGGGGGCCGGCTATGGCTACACCTTC CASSPLGAGYGYTF
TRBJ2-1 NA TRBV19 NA TGTGCCAGTAGTCTGTGGGGAGAAGCCTACAATGAGCAGTTCTTC CASSLWGEAYNEQFF
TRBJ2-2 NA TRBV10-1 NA TGCGCCAGCAGTCACGCGGGGTCGAACACCGGGGAGCTGTTTTTT CASSHAGSNTGELFF
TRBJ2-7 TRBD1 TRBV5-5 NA TGTGCCAGCAGCCCACAGGGGGCGGACTACGAGCAGTACTTC CASSPQGADYEQYF
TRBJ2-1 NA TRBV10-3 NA TGTGCCATCAGTGGGACTCCGGATCTTGAGCAGTTCTTC CAISGTPDLEQFF
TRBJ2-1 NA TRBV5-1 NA TGCGCCAGCAGCTTCCTAGCGCCAGGGTACAATGAGCAGTTCTTC CASSFLAPGYNEQFF
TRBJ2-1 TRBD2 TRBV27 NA TGTGCCAGCGGCCTAAGCGGGGGGGCCCACAATGAGCAGTTCTTC CASGLSGGAHNEQFF
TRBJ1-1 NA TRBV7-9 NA TGTTCCAGCAGCAGACAGCCCAATACTGAAGCTTTCTTT CSSSRQPNTEAFF
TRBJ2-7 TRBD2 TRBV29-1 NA TGCAGCGTTGGTAGCGGGAGAATATCGACCTACGAGCAGTACTTC CSVGSGRISTYEQYF
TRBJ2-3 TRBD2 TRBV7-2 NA TGTGCCAGCAGCCCCGGGACTAGCGGGGGCTACACAGATACGCAGTATTTT CASSPGTSGGYTDTQYF
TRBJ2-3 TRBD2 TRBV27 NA TGTGCCAGCAGTTTAACGGGGACGGGGGGGCCGAGGACGCAGTATTTT CASSLTGTGGPRTQYF
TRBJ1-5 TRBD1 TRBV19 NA TGTGCCAGCATCGGACAGGGGAGACAGCCCCAGCATTTT CASIGQGRQPQHF
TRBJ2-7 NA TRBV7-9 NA TGTGCCAGCAGCCCTCTCCGTACGACAGTCGGCGCCGAGCAGTACTTC CASSPLRTTVGAEQYF